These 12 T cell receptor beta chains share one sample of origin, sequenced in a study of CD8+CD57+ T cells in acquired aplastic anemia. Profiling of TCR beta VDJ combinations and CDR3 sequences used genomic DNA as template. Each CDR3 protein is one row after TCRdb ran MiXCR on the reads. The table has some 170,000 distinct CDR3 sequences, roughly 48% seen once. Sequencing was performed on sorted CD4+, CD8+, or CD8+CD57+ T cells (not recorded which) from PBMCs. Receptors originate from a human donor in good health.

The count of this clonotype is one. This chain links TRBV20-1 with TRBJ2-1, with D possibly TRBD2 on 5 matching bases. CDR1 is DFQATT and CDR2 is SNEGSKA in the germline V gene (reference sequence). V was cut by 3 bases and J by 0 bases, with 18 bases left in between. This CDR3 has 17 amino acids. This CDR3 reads CSASSGLDSRSYNEQFF. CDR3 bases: TGCAGTGCTAGCTCTGGGTTGGACTCGCGCTCCTACAATGAGCAGTTCTTC.

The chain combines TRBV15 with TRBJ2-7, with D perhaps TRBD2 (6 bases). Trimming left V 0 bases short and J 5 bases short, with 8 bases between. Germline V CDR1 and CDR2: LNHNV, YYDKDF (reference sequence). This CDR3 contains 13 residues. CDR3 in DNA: TGTGCCACCAGCAGAGATCCGGGGGACGAGCAGTACTTC. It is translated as CATSRDPGDEQYF.

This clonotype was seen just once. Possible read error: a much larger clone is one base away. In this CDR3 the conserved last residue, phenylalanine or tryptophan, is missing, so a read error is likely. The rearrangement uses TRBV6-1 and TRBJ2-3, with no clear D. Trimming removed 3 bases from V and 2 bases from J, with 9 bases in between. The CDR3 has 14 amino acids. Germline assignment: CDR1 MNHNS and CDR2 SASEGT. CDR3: CASSEPGNTDTQYL. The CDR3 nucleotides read TGTGCCAGCAGTGAGCCGGGCAACACAGATACGCAGTATCTT.

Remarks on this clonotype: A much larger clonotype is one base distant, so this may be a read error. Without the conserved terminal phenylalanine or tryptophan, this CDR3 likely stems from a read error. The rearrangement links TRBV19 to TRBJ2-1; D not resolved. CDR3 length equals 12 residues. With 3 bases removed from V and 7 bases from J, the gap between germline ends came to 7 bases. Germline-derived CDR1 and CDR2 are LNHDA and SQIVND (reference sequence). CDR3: CASSIRVNEQFL. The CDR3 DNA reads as TGTGCCAGTAGTATTCGGGTTAATGAGCAGTTCCTC.

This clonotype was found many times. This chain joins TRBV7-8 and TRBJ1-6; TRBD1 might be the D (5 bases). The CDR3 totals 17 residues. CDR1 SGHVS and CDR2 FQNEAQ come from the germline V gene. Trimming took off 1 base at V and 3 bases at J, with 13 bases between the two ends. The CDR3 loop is CASSLEGRQNYNSPLHF. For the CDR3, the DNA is TGTGCCAGCAGCTTAGAGGGACGTCAAAACTATAATTCACCCCTCCACTTT.

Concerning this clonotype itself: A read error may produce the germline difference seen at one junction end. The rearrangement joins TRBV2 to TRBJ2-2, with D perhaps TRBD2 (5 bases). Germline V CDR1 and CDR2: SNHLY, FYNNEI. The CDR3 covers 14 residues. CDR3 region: CASIGQSNTGELLF. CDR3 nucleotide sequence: TGTGCCAGCATAGGGCAGTCCAACACCGGGGAGCTGCTTTTT.

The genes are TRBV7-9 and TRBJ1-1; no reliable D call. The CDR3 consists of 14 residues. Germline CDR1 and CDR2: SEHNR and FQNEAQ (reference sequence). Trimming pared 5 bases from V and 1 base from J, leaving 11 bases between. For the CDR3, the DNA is TGTGCCAGCAGCCATGGGCTAAAGAACACTGAAGCTTTCTTT. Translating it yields CASSHGLKNTEAFF.

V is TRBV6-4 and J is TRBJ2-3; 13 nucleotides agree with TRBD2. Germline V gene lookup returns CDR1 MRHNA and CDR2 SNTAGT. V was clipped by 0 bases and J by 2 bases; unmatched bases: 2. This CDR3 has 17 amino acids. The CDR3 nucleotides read TGTGCCAGCAGTGACTCTGGGACTAGCGGGATCACAGATACGCAGTATTTT. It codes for CASSDSGTSGITDTQYF.

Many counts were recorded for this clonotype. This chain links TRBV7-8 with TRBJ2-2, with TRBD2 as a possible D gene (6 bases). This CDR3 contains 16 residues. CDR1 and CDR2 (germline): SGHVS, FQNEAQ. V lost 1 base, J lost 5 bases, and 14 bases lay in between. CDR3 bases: TGTGCCAGCAGCTTAGTTGCGGGATTGTTGACCGGGGAGCTGTTTTTT. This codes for CASSLVAGLLTGELFF.

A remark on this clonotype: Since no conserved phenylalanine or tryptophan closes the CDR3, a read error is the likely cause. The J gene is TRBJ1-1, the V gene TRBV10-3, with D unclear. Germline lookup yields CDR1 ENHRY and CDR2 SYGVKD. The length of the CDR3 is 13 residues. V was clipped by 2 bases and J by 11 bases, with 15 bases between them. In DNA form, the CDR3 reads TGTGCCATCAGTGAGCGGACGGTCGGGGAGGCTTTCTCT. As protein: CAISERTVGEAFS.

The CDR3 region has the DNA TGTGCCAGCAGCTTAGACGGACTACAGTACGAGCAGTACTTC. The encoded protein is CASSLDGLQYEQYF. The chain joins TRBV11-2 to TRBJ2-7; tentatively, D is TRBD2 (6 bases). V lost 0 bases and J 4 bases, leaving 10 bases between the germline ends. Germline V CDR1 and CDR2: SGHAT, FQNNGV. The CDR3 is 14 amino acids.

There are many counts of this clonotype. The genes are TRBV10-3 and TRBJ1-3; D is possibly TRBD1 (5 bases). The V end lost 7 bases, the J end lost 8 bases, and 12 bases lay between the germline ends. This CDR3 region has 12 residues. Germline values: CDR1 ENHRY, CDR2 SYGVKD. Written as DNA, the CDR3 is TGTGCCATCAAGCTCCGAGGGGACACCATATATTTT. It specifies CAIKLRGDTIYF.